These 13 T cell receptor beta chains came from one sample sequenced in a study of T cells after yellow fever vaccination. Each CDR3 protein is one row after TCRdb ran MiXCR on the 5' RACE reads. This table has roughly 120,000 distinct CDR3 sequences, about 6.8% appearing once. This specimen was CD4+ T cells sorted from PBMCs, taken more than 40 days after the first yellow fever vaccination. The receptors stem from a young man who received the YFV17D yellow fever vaccine.

V usage is TRBV2 and J usage is TRBJ2-7; 9 nucleotides line up with TRBD1. Germline V gives CDR1 SNHLY, CDR2 FYNNEI. This CDR3 is built from 18 residues. V shed 11 bases and J 1 base; nucleotides not matched to a gene: 21. The CDR3 sequence: CAFCLRGTGSFGSYEQYF. CDR3 sequence (DNA): TGTGCCTTCTGTCTTCGCGGGACAGGGTCGTTCGGATCCTACGAGCAGTACTTC.

This clonotype was seen ten or more times. V and J are TRBV5-1 and TRBJ1-1; D ambiguous. The germline CDR1 and CDR2 sequences are SGHRS and YFSETQ. The CDR3 loop spans 13 amino acids. The V end was cut by 6 bases, the J end by 0 bases, with 9 bases between. The CDR3: CASMRQVNTEAFF. The DNA of the CDR3 is TGCGCCAGCATGCGGCAGGTGAACACTGAAGCTTTCTTT.

This clonotype was counted ten times or more. This chain uses TRBV5-1 with TRBJ2-3; tentatively, D is TRBD1 or TRBD2 (5 bases each). The germline V gene has CDR1 SGHRS and CDR2 YFSETQ. V lost 4 bases to trimming and J lost 0 bases, with 12 bases between them. CDR3 length: 15 amino acids. The CDR3 here is CASSGGMWSTDTQYF. The CDR3 DNA reads as TGCGCCAGCAGCGGGGGAATGTGGAGCACAGATACGCAGTATTTT.

In its sample, this clonotype was seen many times. The rearrangement uses TRBV4-1 and TRBJ2-4; D is unclear. Germline values: CDR1 MGHRA, CDR2 YSYEKL. V lost 0 bases and J 1 base, leaving 10 bases between the germline ends. The CDR3 covers 16 residues. The DNA of the CDR3 is TGCGCCAGCAGCCAAGACTTCCGAAGGGCCAAAAACATTCAGTACTTC. Translating it yields CASSQDFRRAKNIQYF.

This clonotype came up many times. The chain combines TRBV5-1 with TRBJ2-1; weak D call: TRBD1 (6 bases). CDR3 size: 12 residues. The germline V gene encodes CDR1 SGHRS and CDR2 YFSETQ. V lost 5 bases to trimming and J lost 8 bases, with 11 bases between them. Written as DNA, the CDR3 is TGCGCCAGCAGATTAGCAGGGGATGAGCAGTTCTTC. This translates into CASRLAGDEQFF.

This clonotype occurred many times. The chain combines TRBV6-1 with TRBJ2-3; D is possibly TRBD2 (6 bases). Germline CDR1 is MNHNS and CDR2 is SASEGT. Between the trimmed V and J ends, which lost 0 bases and 2 bases, there was a span of 12 bases. The CDR3 contains 16 residues. The CDR3 bases are TGTGCCAGCAGTGAAGCGCGGCGGGAACCCACAGATACGCAGTATTTT. Its translation is CASSEARREPTDTQYF.

V and J are TRBV20-1 and TRBJ2-2; D tentatively reads TRBD1 or TRBD2 (5 bases each). CDR1 and CDR2 (germline): DFQATT, SNEGSKA (reference sequence). The CDR3 contains 16 residues. V lost 3 bases to trimming and J lost 3 bases, with 17 bases between them. This chain's CDR3 is CSASGGQGVYTGELFF. CDR3 in DNA: TGCAGTGCTAGTGGAGGTCAGGGCGTTTACACCGGGGAGCTGTTTTTT.

This clonotype was detected ten times or more. The V and J genes are TRBV18 and TRBJ2-1; D is tentatively TRBD1 or TRBD2 (5 bases each). V shed 9 bases and J shed 2 bases, with 11 bases lying between them. CDR1 is KGHSH and CDR2 is LQKENI in the germline V gene. The CDR3 extends over 13 amino acids. The CDR3, as DNA: TGTGCCAGTGGGGCTAGCCCCTACAATGAGCAGTTCTTC. It specifies CASGASPYNEQFF.

The rearrangement links TRBV11-1 to TRBJ2-5; D gene uncertain. Per germline, CDR1 SGHAT and CDR2 FQDESV (reference sequence). Trimming removed 3 bases at V and 2 bases at J, with 13 bases between. The CDR3 sequence is 15 residues long. The CDR3 loop reads CASSFILAPQETQYF. The CDR3 DNA reads as TGTGCCAGCAGCTTCATATTAGCCCCGCAAGAGACCCAGTACTTC. The whole variable domain, filled in from reference TRBV11-1 and TRBJ2-5, reads EAEVAQSPRYKITEKSQAVAFWCDPISGHATLYWYRQILGQGPELLVQFQDESVVDDSQLPKDRFSAERLKGVDSTLKIQPAELGDSAMYLCASSFILAPQETQYFGPGTRLLVL.

This clonotype was seen many times. The chain couples TRBV12-3 or TRBV12-4 to TRBJ1-4; a weak D match, TRBD1 (6 bases). The V end was cut by 2 bases, the J end by 7 bases, with 14 bases between. The CDR3 spans 15 residues. The DNA of the CDR3 is TGTGCCAGCAGTTTACACAGGGTGGATGGTGAAAAACTGTTTTTT. This encodes CASSLHRVDGEKLFF.

This clonotype was seen many times. The chain recombines TRBV6-1 with TRBJ2-5; 7 nucleotides line up with TRBD2. This CDR3 spans 15 amino acids. V shed 1 base, J shed 2 bases, and the junction held 4 bases outside the gene matches. The germline gives CDR1 MNHNS, CDR2 SASEGT. DNA of the CDR3: TGTGCCAGCAGTGAAGATAGAGCGGGACAAGAGACCCAGTACTTC. Translating it yields CASSEDRAGQETQYF.

At least ten counts were recorded for this clonotype. The chain links TRBV15 to TRBJ1-5; D is uncertain. Germline CDR1 reads LNHNV; CDR2 reads YYDKDF (reference sequence). The CDR3 consists of 14 residues. The V end lost 8 bases, the J end lost 2 bases, and 13 bases lay between the germline ends. CDR3: CATGLGYGNQPQHF. As DNA, the CDR3 is TGTGCCACCGGTTTGGGGTATGGCAATCAGCCCCAGCATTTT.

This clonotype was picked up many times. The V call is TRBV12-3 or TRBV12-4, the J call TRBJ2-3, with TRBD2 matching over 8 bases. V was clipped by 4 bases and J by 1 base; unmatched bases: 4. CDR3 length equals 15 residues. Here the CDR3 DNA reads TGTGCCAGCAGTTCGCTAGCGGGCCGCACAGATACGCAGTATTTT. This translates into CASSSLAGRTDTQYF.